The following is a T cell receptor (beta chain) sequence with its context. Its target is not known. Compared with germline, one end of the junction differs, possibly owing to a read error. This sample was taken from a study of T cell responses to AZD1222 COVID-19 vaccine. Study-level information: Pooled in the analysis were second doses at about 4 or about 12 weeks.

Study observations and caveats: Elevations in Spike-specific TCR breadth and depth followed administration of two AZD1222 doses. Donor demographics were predominantly white British with a female majority; clonal diversity may be underestimated.

From germline, CDR1 is LGHDT and CDR2 YNNKEL (reference sequence). The CDR3 is 15 amino acids. Clones were sequenced by immunoSEQ multiplex PCR, and TCRdb holds only the in-frame ones, with some missing. The sample includes 160,000 or so clones, approximately 91% of them seen just once. This sequence was found in an adult in good health. The sample was peripheral blood, taken on day 0 of AZD1222 vaccination. The chain carries TRBV3-1 (or the pseudogene TRBV3-2) and TRBJ1-5; D unresolved. The CDR3 spells CASSQGRSFNQPQHF. The CDR3 DNA reads TGTGCCAGCAGTCAAGGGAGGAGTTTCAATCAGCCCCAGCATTTT.